What follows is one TCR beta chain and its context. The sample originates from a study of cytomegalovirus exposure and HLA in healthy donors. PCR was performed using 60 Vbeta and 13 Jbeta primers. Only in-frame clones appear in the TCRdb table, and some are missing; sequencing was by immunoSEQ multiplex PCR. The sample includes 150,000 to 200,000 clones, around 81% of them seen just once. The V and J ends lost 1 base and 5 bases, in that order; junction bases with no gene match: 6. The CDR3 sequence is 15 residues long. CDR1 is LNHDA and CDR2 is SQIVND in the germline V gene (reference sequence). This receptor was taken from a woman under 30 in good health and CMV-seropositive. The sequencing sample was made of PBMCs. The genes are TRBV19 and TRBJ2-5; TRBD2 matches at 8 bases. The CDR3 reads CASSIGAGDGETQYF. The CDR3 coding sequence is TGTGCCAGTAGTATAGGAGCGGGGGACGGGGAGACCCAGTACTTC.